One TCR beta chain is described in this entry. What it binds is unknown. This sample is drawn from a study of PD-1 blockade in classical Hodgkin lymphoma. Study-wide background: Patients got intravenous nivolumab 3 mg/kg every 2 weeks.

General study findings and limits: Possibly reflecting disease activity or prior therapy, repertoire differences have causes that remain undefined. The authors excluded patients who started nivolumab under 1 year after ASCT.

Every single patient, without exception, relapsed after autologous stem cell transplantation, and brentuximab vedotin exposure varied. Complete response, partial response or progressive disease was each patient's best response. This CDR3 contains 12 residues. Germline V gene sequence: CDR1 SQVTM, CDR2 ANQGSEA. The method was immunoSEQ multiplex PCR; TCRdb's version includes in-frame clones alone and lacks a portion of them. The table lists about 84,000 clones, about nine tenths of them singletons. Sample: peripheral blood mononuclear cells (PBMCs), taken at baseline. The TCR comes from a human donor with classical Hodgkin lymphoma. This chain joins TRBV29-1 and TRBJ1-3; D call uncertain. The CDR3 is CRPGMAGNTIYF. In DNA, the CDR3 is TGCAGGCCCGGAATGGCTGGAAACACCATATATTTT.